This T cell receptor (beta chain) originates from a study of cytomegalovirus exposure and HLA in healthy donors. Study context: Early release data held 75 million to 90 million unique TCRs from HLA-typed donors.

Primers for the PCR totalled 60 Vbeta and 13 Jbeta. Libraries were prepared by immunoSEQ multiplex PCR; TCRdb keeps only in-frame clonotypes and omits some of them. The sample lists 95,000 to 150,000 clones, around four fifths occurring once. Per the germline V gene, CDR1 is MNHEY and CDR2 is SVGAGI. V trimming: 5 bases; J trimming: 4 bases; junction bases outside the gene matches: 8. This CDR3 comprises 15 residues. Sequencing input: PBMCs. This TCR derives from a man between 25 and 39 years old in good health and CMV-seropositive. The chain is built from TRBV6-5 and TRBJ1-5; TRBD1 matches at 7 bases. In DNA form, the CDR3 reads TGTGCCAGCAGTGCAGTAGGGGGCCGGAATCAGCCCCAGCATTTT. Translating it yields CASSAVGGRNQPQHF.